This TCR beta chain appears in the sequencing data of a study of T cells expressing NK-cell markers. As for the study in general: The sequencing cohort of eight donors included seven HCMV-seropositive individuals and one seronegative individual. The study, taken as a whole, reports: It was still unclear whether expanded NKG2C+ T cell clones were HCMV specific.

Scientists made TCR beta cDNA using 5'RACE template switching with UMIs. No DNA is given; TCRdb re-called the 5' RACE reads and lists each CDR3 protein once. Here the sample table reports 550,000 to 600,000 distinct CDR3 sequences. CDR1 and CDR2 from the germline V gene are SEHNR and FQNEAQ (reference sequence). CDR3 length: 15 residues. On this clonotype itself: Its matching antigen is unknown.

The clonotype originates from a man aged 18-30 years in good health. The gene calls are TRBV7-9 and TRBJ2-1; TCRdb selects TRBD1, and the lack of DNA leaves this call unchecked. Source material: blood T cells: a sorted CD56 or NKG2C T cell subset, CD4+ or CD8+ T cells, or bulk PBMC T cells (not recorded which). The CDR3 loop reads CASSLRRAGGNEQFF.